This T cell receptor (beta chain) was obtained from a study of cytomegalovirus exposure and HLA in healthy donors. Findings and limits, study-wide: A later analysis found that most CMV-associated TCR beta chains appeared HLA-restricted. The study designated 150 or so TCR beta chains cytomegalovirus-associated. Being productive about 87% or about 30% of the time was typical of most TCR beta V segments in an earlier analysis.

This clone was counted a single time. Its antigen is not known. Primers for the PCR totalled 60 Vbeta and 13 Jbeta. Assay: immunoSEQ multiplex PCR; the TCRdb copy retains only in-frame clones and omits some. The top ten hold approximately 1.8% of the sample, which has fewer than 120,000 clones, around 88% seen once. Germline assignment: CDR1 MNHNS and CDR2 SASEGT. V was shortened by 5 bases and J by 4 bases, with 17 bases between the two germline ends. The CDR3 length is 15 residues. The sequenced sample was PBMCs. This TCR was sampled from a man aged 35 to 55 in good health and CMV-seronegative. The V gene is TRBV6-1, the J gene TRBJ1-1; possibly TRBD1 for D (5 bases). CDR3 amino acids: CASSSPAGGGTEAFF. CDR3 DNA: TGTGCCAGCAGTTCTCCAGCGGGGGGGGGCACTGAAGCTTTCTTT.